The source of this T cell receptor (beta chain) is a study of control samples from healthy donors and cancer patients. Trimming shortened V by 6 bases and J by 0 bases, and 14 bases separated the two germline ends. The CDR3 totals 15 residues. Germline V gene data show CDR1 as MDHEN and CDR2 as SYDVKM. Produced via immunoSEQ multiplex PCR; TCRdb's table is partial and in-frame only. The sample holds some 150,000 clones, about 90% seen once. The receptor was derived from a man between 18 and 35 years old in good health. The sequenced sample consisted of blood. The chain carries TRBV28 and TRBJ1-2; D might be TRBD1 (5 bases). The CDR3 DNA reads TGTGCCAGCAGCCCTGGGACCCCCTCTAACTATGGCTACACCTTC. The encoded protein is CASSPGTPSNYGYTF.